This TCR beta chain emerged from a study of shared clonotypes between healthy human individuals. Study findings and constraints: Across a handful of donors, naive CD4 shared roughly 5%, naive CD8 around 3.8%, memory CD4 2% to 2.5%, memory CD8 about 0.4%.

The germline V gene encodes CDR1 WSHSY and CDR2 SAAADI. The CDR3 has 16 residues. V was cut by 4 bases and J by 4 bases, with 20 bases left in between. Comment on this clone: Its antigen is currently unknown.

The table came from immunoSEQ multiplex PCR; TCRdb's copy has only in-frame clones and leaves some out. There are roughly 300,000 clones in the sample; around 87% occur only once, and around 15% lies in the top ten. CD45RO+ cells were combined with CCR7-negative CD45RA+ TemRA cells to form CD8 memory. The sample taken for sequencing was memory CD8+ T cells sorted from blood. As for subset: CD45RO+ cells pooled with CCR7-negative TemRA cells. This receptor was identified in a young man in good health. The chain carries TRBV10-2 and TRBJ2-7; D is possibly TRBD1 (7 bases). The CDR3 DNA reads as TGCGCCAGCAGTGTACCTTGGAGGGACAGAAGGTACGAGCAGTACTTC. Amino acid sequence: CASSVPWRDRRYEQYF.